This is a list of T cell receptor beta chains from one sample in a study of cytomegalovirus exposure and HLA in healthy donors. The assay was immunoSEQ multiplex PCR, and TCRdb's table has in-frame clones only and misses some. The repertoire has more than 85,000 clones, around 78% of them found once; the top ten carry about 5%. Sequenced material: PBMCs. The receptor source for this set is a male donor in good health and CMV-seronegative. Both conserved end residues are trimmed from each CDR3. Each record gives: V gene, clone size, J gene, CDR3 protein. Some rows have no size entry. The others give once, few or many, or a class for an expanded clone.

V: TRBV6-1; size: NA; J: TRBJ2-2; CDR3: ASSDGQLDTGELF
V: TRBV7-3; size: NA; J: TRBJ2-2; CDR3: ASSSWTSGPGELF
V: TRBV6-5; size: NA; J: TRBJ2-5; CDR3: ASSYVQGGRQQY
V: TRBV7-9; size: NA; J: TRBJ1-2; CDR3: ASSLEGRAAGYT
V: TRBV10-3; size: NA; J: TRBJ1-3; CDR3: ATQNSGNTIY
V: TRBV27; size: NA; J: TRBJ2-7; CDR3: ASSGGGPSEQY
V: TRBV19; size: NA; J: TRBJ2-7; CDR3: ASSITSGHSYEQY
V: TRBV27; size: NA; J: TRBJ1-2; CDR3: ASSPRLAGVGGYT
V: TRBV7-3; size: NA; J: TRBJ2-3; CDR3: ASSPGLAGGRFNSTDTQY
V: TRBV7-9; size: NA; J: TRBJ1-1; CDR3: ASSLAWTANTEAF
V: TRBV5-6; size: NA; J: TRBJ2-7; CDR3: ASSLGSGEQY
V: TRBV30; size: NA; J: TRBJ1-6; CDR3: AWGPGTVNSPLH
V: TRBV6-4; size: NA; J: TRBJ2-1; CDR3: ASSEGSSGRGEEQF
V: TRBV4-2; size: NA; J: NA; CDR3: ASSQDPQELSYEQY
V: TRBV2; size: NA; J: TRBJ1-5; CDR3: ASGMDSINQPQH
V: TRBV6-5; size: NA; J: TRBJ2-1; CDR3: ASSPTSGSSHEQF
V: TRBV19; size: NA; J: TRBJ1-5; CDR3: ASSIVQGPQPQH
V: TRBV11-2; size: NA; J: TRBJ2-7; CDR3: ASSLRTGHSYEQY
V: TRBV5-6; size: NA; J: TRBJ1-5; CDR3: ASSLGREEQPQH
V: TRBV6-6; size: few; J: TRBJ2-7; CDR3: ASSADWPSYEQY
V: TRBV11-2; size: NA; J: TRBJ1-5; CDR3: ASSLSGPFGQPQH
V: TRBV28; size: NA; J: TRBJ2-1; CDR3: ASIPTTRRGNEQF
V: TRBV2; size: NA; J: NA; CDR3: ASSEASGKVNEQY
V: TRBV30; size: NA; J: TRBJ2-1; CDR3: AWSSASGRYNEQF
V: TRBV7-6; size: NA; J: TRBJ2-3; CDR3: ASSLWGREGGTDTQY
V: TRBV28; size: NA; J: TRBJ1-2; CDR3: ASSFLQRGQLYGGYT
V: TRBV18; size: NA; J: TRBJ2-7; CDR3: ASSLPGTLYEQY
V: TRBV7-2; size: NA; J: TRBJ2-4; CDR3: AGSLDARDWDKNIQY
V: TRBV25-1; size: NA; J: TRBJ2-1; CDR3: ASRSGGTSGIGYEQF
V: TRBV6-5; size: NA; J: TRBJ1-1; CDR3: ASRRTGKDTEAF
V: TRBV12-5; size: NA; J: TRBJ2-7; CDR3: ASGLGTGGPQY
V: TRBV14; size: NA; J: TRBJ2-7; CDR3: ASSRGTSSVWSYEQY
V: TRBV18; size: NA; J: TRBJ2-2; CDR3: ASSSLAGAIGELF
V: TRBV30; size: NA; J: TRBJ1-1; CDR3: AWDLSGGVGEAF
V: TRBV15; size: NA; J: TRBJ2-7; CDR3: ATSRDDRDRGYEQY
V: TRBV6-1; size: few; J: TRBJ2-5; CDR3: ASSKGTDGETQY
V: TRBV2; size: once; J: TRBJ1-1; CDR3: AQIVGGRTEAF
V: TRBV7-8; size: NA; J: TRBJ2-7; CDR3: ASSWTGDQYEQY
V: TRBV7-9; size: NA; J: TRBJ2-1; CDR3: ASSPPRYEQF
V: TRBV10-1; size: NA; J: TRBJ2-1; CDR3: ASSDSSGSAEEQF